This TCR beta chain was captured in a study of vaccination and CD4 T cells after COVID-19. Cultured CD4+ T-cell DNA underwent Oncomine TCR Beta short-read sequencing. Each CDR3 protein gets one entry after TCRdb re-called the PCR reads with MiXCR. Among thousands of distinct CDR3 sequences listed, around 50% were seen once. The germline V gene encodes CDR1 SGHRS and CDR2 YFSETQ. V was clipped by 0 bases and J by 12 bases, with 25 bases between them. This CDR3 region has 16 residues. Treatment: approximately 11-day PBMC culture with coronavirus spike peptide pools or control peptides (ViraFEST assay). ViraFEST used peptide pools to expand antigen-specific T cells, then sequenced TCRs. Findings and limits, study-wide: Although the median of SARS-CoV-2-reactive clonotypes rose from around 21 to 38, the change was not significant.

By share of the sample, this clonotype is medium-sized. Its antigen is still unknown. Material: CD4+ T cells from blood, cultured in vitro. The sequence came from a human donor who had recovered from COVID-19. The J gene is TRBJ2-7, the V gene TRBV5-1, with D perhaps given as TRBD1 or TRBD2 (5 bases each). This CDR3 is CASSLGDPGSGRVGYF. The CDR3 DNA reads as TGCGCCAGCAGCTTGGGGGACCCCGGAAGCGGCAGGGTTGGGTACTTC.